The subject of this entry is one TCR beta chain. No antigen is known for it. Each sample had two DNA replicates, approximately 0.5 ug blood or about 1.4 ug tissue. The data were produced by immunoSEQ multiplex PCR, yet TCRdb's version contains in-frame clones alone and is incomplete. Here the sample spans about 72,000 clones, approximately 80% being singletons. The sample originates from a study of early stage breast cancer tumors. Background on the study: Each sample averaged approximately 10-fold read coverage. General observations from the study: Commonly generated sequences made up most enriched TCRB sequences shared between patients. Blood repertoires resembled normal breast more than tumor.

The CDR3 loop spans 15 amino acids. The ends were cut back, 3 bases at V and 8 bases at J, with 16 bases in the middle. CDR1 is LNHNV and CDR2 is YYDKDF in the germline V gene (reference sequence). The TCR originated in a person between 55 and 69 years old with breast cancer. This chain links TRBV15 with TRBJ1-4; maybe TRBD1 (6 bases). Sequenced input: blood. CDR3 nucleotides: TGTGCCACCAGCAGGAGTAACAGGGTTGGGGAAAAACTGTTTTTT. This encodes CATSRSNRVGEKLFF.